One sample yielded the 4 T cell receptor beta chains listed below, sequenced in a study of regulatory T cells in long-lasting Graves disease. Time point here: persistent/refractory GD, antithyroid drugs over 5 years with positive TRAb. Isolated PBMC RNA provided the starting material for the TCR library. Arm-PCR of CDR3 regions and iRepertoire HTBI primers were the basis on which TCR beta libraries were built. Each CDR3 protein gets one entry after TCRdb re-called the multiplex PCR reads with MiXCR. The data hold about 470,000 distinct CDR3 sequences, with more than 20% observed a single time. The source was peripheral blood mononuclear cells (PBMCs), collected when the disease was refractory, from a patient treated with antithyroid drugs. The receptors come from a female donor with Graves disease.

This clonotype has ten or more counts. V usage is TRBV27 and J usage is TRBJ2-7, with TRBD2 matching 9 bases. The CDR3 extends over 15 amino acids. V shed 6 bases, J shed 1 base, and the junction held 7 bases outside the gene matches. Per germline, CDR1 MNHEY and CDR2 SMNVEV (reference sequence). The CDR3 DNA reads TGTGCCAGCAGCCTAGCGGGGCATTCTTCCTACGAGCAGTACTTC. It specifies CASSLAGHSSYEQYF.

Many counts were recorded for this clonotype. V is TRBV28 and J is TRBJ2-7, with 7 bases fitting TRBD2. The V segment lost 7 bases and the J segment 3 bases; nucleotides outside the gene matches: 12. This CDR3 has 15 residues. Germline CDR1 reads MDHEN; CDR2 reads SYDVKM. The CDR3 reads CASTLATGRLYEQYF. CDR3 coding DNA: TGTGCCAGCACATTGGCCACCGGGAGGCTCTACGAGCAGTACTTC.

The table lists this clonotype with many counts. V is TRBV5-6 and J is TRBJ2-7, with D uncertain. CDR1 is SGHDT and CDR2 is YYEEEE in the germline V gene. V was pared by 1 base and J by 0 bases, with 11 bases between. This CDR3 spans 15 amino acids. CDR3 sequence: CASSLMAENSYEQYF. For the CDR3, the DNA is TGTGCCAGCAGCTTGATGGCAGAGAACTCCTACGAGCAGTACTTC.

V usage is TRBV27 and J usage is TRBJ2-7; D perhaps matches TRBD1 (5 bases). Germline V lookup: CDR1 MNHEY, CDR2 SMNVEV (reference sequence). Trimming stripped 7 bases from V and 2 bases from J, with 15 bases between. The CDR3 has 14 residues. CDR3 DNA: TGTGCCAGCACCCCTTTCCTAGGGGCCTACGAGCAGTACTTC. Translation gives CASTPFLGAYEQYF.